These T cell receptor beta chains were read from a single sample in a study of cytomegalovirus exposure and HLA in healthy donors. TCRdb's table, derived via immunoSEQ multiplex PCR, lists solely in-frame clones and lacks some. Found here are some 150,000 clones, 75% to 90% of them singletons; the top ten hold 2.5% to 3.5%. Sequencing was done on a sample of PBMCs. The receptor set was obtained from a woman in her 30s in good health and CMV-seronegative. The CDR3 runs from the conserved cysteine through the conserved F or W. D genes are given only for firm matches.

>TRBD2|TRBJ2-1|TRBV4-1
CASSQGLAGASSYNEQFF
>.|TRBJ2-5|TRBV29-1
CSVEDRRGGVGETQYF
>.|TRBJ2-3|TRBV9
CASSVGWGEDTQYF
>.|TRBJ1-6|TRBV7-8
CASSLEGPSSYNSPLHF
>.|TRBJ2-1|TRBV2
CASTLGTPYNEQFF
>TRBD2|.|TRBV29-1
CSVETVAGGFPTYEQYF
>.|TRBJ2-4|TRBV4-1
CASSQDGGGLAKNIQYF
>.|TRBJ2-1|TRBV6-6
CASSYPYQGNDNEQFF
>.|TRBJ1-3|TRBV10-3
CAISQGGPGNIIYF
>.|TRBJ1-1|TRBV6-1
CASSEASTGFTEAFF
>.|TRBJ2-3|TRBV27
CASTRAPSTDTQYF
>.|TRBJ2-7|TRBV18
CASSPLAGGEQYF
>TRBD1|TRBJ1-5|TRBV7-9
CASSLGTGNQPQHF
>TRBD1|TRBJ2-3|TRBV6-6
CASSKPGQGTDTQYF
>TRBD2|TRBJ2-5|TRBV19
CASSMDGEGRKTQYF
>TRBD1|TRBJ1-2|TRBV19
CASNHMGQGIYGYTF
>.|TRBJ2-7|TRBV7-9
CASSLGSYGEQYF
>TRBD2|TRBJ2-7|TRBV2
CASSAGGRSYEQYF
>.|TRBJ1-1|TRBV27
CASSLSGGNTEAFF
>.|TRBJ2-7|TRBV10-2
CASTPAGPGEFSGSYEQYF
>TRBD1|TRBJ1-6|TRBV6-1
CASSPQGGSPLHF
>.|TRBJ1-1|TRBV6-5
CASRDIRRETEAFF
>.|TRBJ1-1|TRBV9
CASSVVKGAPEAFF
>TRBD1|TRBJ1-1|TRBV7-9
CASSHRGTEAFF
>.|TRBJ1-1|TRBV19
CASSKQGINTEAFF
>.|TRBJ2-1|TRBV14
CASSPSDNEQFF
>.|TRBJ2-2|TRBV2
CASSEGTGKVAGELFF
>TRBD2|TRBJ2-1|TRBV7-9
CASSLRLAGINEQFF
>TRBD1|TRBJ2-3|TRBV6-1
CASSGTGIDTQYF
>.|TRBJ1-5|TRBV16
CASSQSAGDPQHF
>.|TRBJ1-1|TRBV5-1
CASSLGGGRGMNTEAFF
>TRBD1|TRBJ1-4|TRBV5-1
CASSLESQGATNEKLFF
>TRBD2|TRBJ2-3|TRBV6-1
CVSSDLAGGGTDTQYF
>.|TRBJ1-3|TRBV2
CASSGPGEGMRNTIYF
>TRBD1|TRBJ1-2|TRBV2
CASRGQGYGYTF
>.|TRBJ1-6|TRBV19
CASSIPRGGGNSPLHF
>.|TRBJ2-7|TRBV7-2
CASSPRFDTRGTYEQYF
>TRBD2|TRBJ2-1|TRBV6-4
CASSLTSGRGNEQFF
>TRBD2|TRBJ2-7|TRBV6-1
CASSVTSVPISYEQYF
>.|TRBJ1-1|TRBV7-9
CASSDTNTEAFF
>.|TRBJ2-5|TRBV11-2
CASSATSPQETQYF
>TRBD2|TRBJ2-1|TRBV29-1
CSVEEREGWFF
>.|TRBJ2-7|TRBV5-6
CASSLGARVAFEQYF
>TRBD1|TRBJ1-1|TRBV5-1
CASSLIRQGNTEAFF
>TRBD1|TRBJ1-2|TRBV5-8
CASSYGTGQGYTF
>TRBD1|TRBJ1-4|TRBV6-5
CASRSGTGDEKLFF